A selection of T cell receptor beta chains follows, all from one sample in a study of cytomegalovirus exposure and HLA in healthy donors. This table comes from immunoSEQ multiplex PCR, and its TCRdb copy is limited to in-frame clones, with some not included. This table has about 230,000 clones, over 70% appearing once. The source material was PBMCs. All receptors derive from a woman in her sixties or seventies in good health and CMV-seropositive. CDR3s leave out the opening cysteine and the closing phenylalanine or tryptophan. The D gene is left open where the match is weak. A row's size may be missing; if present it is once, few, many or a size class.

cdr3_length: 12; d_call: TRBD2; v_call: TRBV4-2; j_call: TRBJ2-1; clone_size: .; cdr3_aa: ASSPGGFGDEQF
cdr3_length: 12; d_call: .; v_call: TRBV11-2; j_call: TRBJ2-5; clone_size: .; cdr3_aa: ASSLGQGQETQY
cdr3_length: 13; d_call: TRBD2; v_call: TRBV5-4; j_call: TRBJ2-7; clone_size: .; cdr3_aa: ASSPRTSGTYEQY
cdr3_length: 12; d_call: .; v_call: TRBV9; j_call: TRBJ2-5; clone_size: once; cdr3_aa: ASSVVSGQETQY
cdr3_length: 13; d_call: TRBD1; v_call: TRBV6-9; j_call: TRBJ2-1; clone_size: once; cdr3_aa: ASSSSGGLDNEQF
cdr3_length: 12; d_call: TRBD1; v_call: TRBV7-9; j_call: TRBJ1-1; clone_size: .; cdr3_aa: ASSLTGENTEAF
cdr3_length: 15; d_call: .; v_call: TRBV11-2; j_call: TRBJ2-7; clone_size: few; cdr3_aa: ASSPDGGGWSSYEQY
cdr3_length: 13; d_call: .; v_call: TRBV30; j_call: TRBJ2-3; clone_size: .; cdr3_aa: AWAKDSLRADTQY
cdr3_length: 9; d_call: .; v_call: TRBV9; j_call: TRBJ2-1; clone_size: .; cdr3_aa: ASSPFDEQF
cdr3_length: 12; d_call: TRBD2; v_call: TRBV10-3; j_call: TRBJ2-1; clone_size: .; cdr3_aa: AISQTREYNEQF
cdr3_length: 14; d_call: TRBD2; v_call: TRBV5-1; j_call: TRBJ2-7; clone_size: .; cdr3_aa: ASSLSAGDISYEQY
cdr3_length: 14; d_call: .; v_call: TRBV5-6; j_call: TRBJ1-1; clone_size: .; cdr3_aa: ASSLAVRQMNTEAF
cdr3_length: 11; d_call: .; v_call: TRBV5-1; j_call: TRBJ1-2; clone_size: .; cdr3_aa: ASSQEGNYGYT
cdr3_length: 11; d_call: .; v_call: TRBV2; j_call: TRBJ2-5; clone_size: .; cdr3_aa: ASTLGPGETQY
cdr3_length: 13; d_call: TRBD1; v_call: TRBV6-1; j_call: TRBJ1-2; clone_size: .; cdr3_aa: ASSEGTGGAYGYT
cdr3_length: 13; d_call: TRBD1; v_call: TRBV7-2; j_call: TRBJ1-3; clone_size: .; cdr3_aa: ASSSSLQGRNTIY
cdr3_length: 13; d_call: TRBD1; v_call: TRBV7-2; j_call: TRBJ2-3; clone_size: .; cdr3_aa: ASSPRLRGTDTQY
cdr3_length: 13; d_call: TRBD1; v_call: TRBV5-1; j_call: TRBJ1-6; clone_size: .; cdr3_aa: ASSSDRGGNSPLH
cdr3_length: 10; d_call: .; v_call: TRBV25-1; j_call: TRBJ2-1; clone_size: .; cdr3_aa: ASSLQGIGQF
cdr3_length: 12; d_call: .; v_call: TRBV5-1; j_call: TRBJ2-2; clone_size: .; cdr3_aa: ASSLGQNTGELF
cdr3_length: 13; d_call: TRBD1; v_call: TRBV6-5; j_call: TRBJ1-2; clone_size: .; cdr3_aa: ASRKPGQGAYGYT
cdr3_length: 12; d_call: TRBD1; v_call: TRBV4-1; j_call: TRBJ1-2; clone_size: .; cdr3_aa: ASSQETGVDGYT
cdr3_length: 11; d_call: TRBD1; v_call: TRBV10-3; j_call: TRBJ1-5; clone_size: once; cdr3_aa: AISDAGGQPQH
cdr3_length: 10; d_call: .; v_call: TRBV28; j_call: TRBJ2-2; clone_size: few; cdr3_aa: ASSPYPGELF
cdr3_length: 10; d_call: .; v_call: TRBV7-2; j_call: TRBJ2-3; clone_size: .; cdr3_aa: ASSLNRDTQY
cdr3_length: 10; d_call: .; v_call: TRBV7-9; j_call: TRBJ1-2; clone_size: .; cdr3_aa: SSSLGGDGYT
cdr3_length: 12; d_call: TRBD2; v_call: TRBV18; j_call: TRBJ2-5; clone_size: .; cdr3_aa: ASSPGGEGETQY
cdr3_length: 11; d_call: .; v_call: TRBV6-1; j_call: .; clone_size: .; cdr3_aa: ASRGTGRDEQY
cdr3_length: 12; d_call: .; v_call: TRBV7-2; j_call: TRBJ1-2; clone_size: .; cdr3_aa: ASSPSGLVGGYT
cdr3_length: 12; d_call: .; v_call: TRBV9; j_call: TRBJ2-5; clone_size: .; cdr3_aa: ASSVQGGGETQY
cdr3_length: 14; d_call: TRBD1; v_call: TRBV2; j_call: TRBJ1-4; clone_size: .; cdr3_aa: ASSAGQDRANEKLF
cdr3_length: 13; d_call: TRBD1; v_call: TRBV14; j_call: TRBJ1-2; clone_size: .; cdr3_aa: ASSQDPRTGSGYT
cdr3_length: 15; d_call: .; v_call: TRBV28; j_call: TRBJ2-3; clone_size: .; cdr3_aa: ASISTPGRGSTDTQY
cdr3_length: 13; d_call: TRBD1; v_call: TRBV30; j_call: TRBJ1-4; clone_size: .; cdr3_aa: AWGTGGGGGEKLF
cdr3_length: 13; d_call: .; v_call: TRBV6-1; j_call: TRBJ2-7; clone_size: .; cdr3_aa: ASSDYGSGSYEQY
cdr3_length: 13; d_call: TRBD1; v_call: TRBV5-1; j_call: TRBJ1-2; clone_size: .; cdr3_aa: ASSFSGGFPYGYT
cdr3_length: 13; d_call: TRBD1; v_call: TRBV6-6; j_call: TRBJ1-5; clone_size: .; cdr3_aa: ASRAPGQSNQPQH
cdr3_length: 11; d_call: .; v_call: TRBV5-1; j_call: TRBJ1-2; clone_size: .; cdr3_aa: ASSFPRSGGYT
cdr3_length: 10; d_call: .; v_call: TRBV7-9; j_call: TRBJ1-1; clone_size: .; cdr3_aa: SSSFQVPEPF
cdr3_length: 12; d_call: TRBD2; v_call: TRBV30; j_call: TRBJ2-1; clone_size: once; cdr3_aa: AWSVTAGTNEQF
cdr3_length: 12; d_call: .; v_call: TRBV18; j_call: TRBJ2-5; clone_size: .; cdr3_aa: ASSPPSARETQY
cdr3_length: 12; d_call: .; v_call: TRBV5-1; j_call: TRBJ1-1; clone_size: .; cdr3_aa: ASSSGVRRTEAF
cdr3_length: 12; d_call: .; v_call: TRBV18; j_call: TRBJ1-1; clone_size: .; cdr3_aa: ASSLEQGGTEAF